One and the same sample provided the 8 T cell receptor beta chains below, sequenced in a study of blood T cell repertoires in COVID-19 (TCRdb year 2020). To prepare the library, the immunoSEQ multiplex PCR assay was applied. What TCRdb holds here is the immuneACCESS table cut down to in-frame rearrangements. Part of the clones is not present; checked against another copy, under half of the missing clones reflect an unresolved V gene, and the others are unexplained. For this sample there are roughly 240,000 clones; roughly 83% appear just once. Approximately 2.1% of the sample goes to the ten largest clones. Sequencing was performed on PBMCs or T cells enriched from blood (not recorded which). The receptors come from a woman aged 50 to 60 who had recovered from COVID-19.

The chain links TRBV5-8 to TRBJ1-4; a weak D match, TRBD1 (5 bases). V dropped 0 bases and J dropped 8 bases, with 11 bases sitting between them. The CDR3 is 14 residues long. CDR1 is SGHTS, CDR2 YDEGEE, per germline. CDR3 sequence (DNA): TGTGCCAGCAGCTTGGTGGAGGGGCACGAAAAACTGTTTTTT. Amino acids: CASSLVEGHEKLFF.

J is TRBJ1-1 and V is TRBV30; 7 positions agree with TRBD1. Germline loops: CDR1 GTSNPN, CDR2 SVGIG (reference sequence). Trimming removed 3 bases from V and 1 base from J; junction bases left unmatched: 8. This CDR3 region has 15 residues. The CDR3 region is CAWSLWTGSNTEAFF. CDR3 coding DNA: TGTGCCTGGAGCTTATGGACAGGTTCGAACACTGAAGCTTTCTTT.

This clone appeared a single time. This sequence joins TRBV19 and TRBJ1-5; 8 bases are a match to TRBD1. The CDR3 covers 16 residues. CDR1 LNHDA and CDR2 SQIVND come from the germline V gene (reference sequence). The junction had 7 bases not matched to a gene; V was cut back by 1 base and J by 5 bases. This CDR3 reads CASSIAHDRGDQPQHF. For the CDR3, the DNA is TGTGCCAGTAGTATAGCCCATGACAGGGGAGATCAGCCCCAGCATTTT.

The genes are TRBV29-1 and TRBJ1-1; D is unresolved. This CDR3 has 11 amino acids. V lost 7 bases to trimming and J lost 5 bases, with 11 bases between them. Germline assignment: CDR1 SQVTM and CDR2 ANQGSEA. The CDR3 spells CSGNTVTEAFF. Here the CDR3 DNA reads TGCAGCGGCAACACCGTTACTGAAGCTTTCTTT. The whole variable domain, remainder taken from reference TRBV29-1 and TRBJ1-1, is SAVISQKPSRDICQRGTSLTIQCQVDSQVTMMFWYRQQPGQSLTLIATANQGSEATYESGFVIDKFPISRPNLTFSTLTVSNMSPEDSSIYLCSGNTVTEAFFGQGTRLTVV.

V usage is TRBV4-1 and J usage is TRBJ1-1; D remains unclear. Trimming removed 1 base at V and 9 bases at J, with 12 bases between. CDR3 length equals 13 residues. Per germline, CDR1 MGHRA and CDR2 YSYEKL. The CDR3 loop reads CASSQVLTIKAFF. The CDR3 DNA reads TGCGCCAGCAGCCAAGTCTTGACAATCAAAGCTTTCTTT.

The chain recombines TRBV7-2 with TRBJ1-3; possibly TRBD1 for D (5 bases). V dropped 3 bases and J dropped 2 bases, with 11 bases sitting between them. The germline V gene has CDR1 SGHTA and CDR2 FQGNSA. This CDR3 has 15 residues. CDR3 protein: CASSLGGGPGNTIYF. The DNA of the CDR3 is TGTGCCAGCAGCTTGGGGGGAGGGCCTGGAAACACCATATATTTT.

The chain uses TRBV4-1 and TRBJ2-7, with TRBD1 matching 9 bases. The CDR3 has 15 residues. The germline V gene encodes CDR1 MGHRA and CDR2 YSYEKL. J was trimmed by 5 bases and V by 3 bases; bases with no gene match: 8. CDR3 bases: TGCGCCAGCAGCCACCACCCGGACAGGGGACACGAGCAGTACTTC. This translates into CASSHHPDRGHEQYF.

The chain joins TRBV5-1 to TRBJ2-1; 10 bases agree with TRBD2. The J segment lost 8 bases and the V segment lost 0 bases, leaving 5 bases of the junction unmatched. This CDR3 has 15 amino acids. Germline assignment: CDR1 SGHRS and CDR2 YFSETQ. CDR3 sequence: CASSLAASGSDEQFF. The DNA for the CDR3 is TGCGCCAGCAGCTTGGCGGCTAGCGGGAGTGATGAGCAGTTCTTC.